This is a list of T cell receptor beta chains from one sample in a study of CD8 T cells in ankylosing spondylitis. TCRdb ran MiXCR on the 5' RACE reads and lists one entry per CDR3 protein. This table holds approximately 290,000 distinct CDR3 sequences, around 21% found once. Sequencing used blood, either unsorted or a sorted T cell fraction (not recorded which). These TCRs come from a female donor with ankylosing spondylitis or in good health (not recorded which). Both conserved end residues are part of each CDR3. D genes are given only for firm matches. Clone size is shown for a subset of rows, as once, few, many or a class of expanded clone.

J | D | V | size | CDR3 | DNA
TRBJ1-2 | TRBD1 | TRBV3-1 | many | CASSQASTGQGYTF | TGTGCCAGCAGCCAGGCCTCGACAGGGCAGGGCTACACCTTC
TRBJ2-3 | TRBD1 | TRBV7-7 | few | CASSLGTGGRGGTDTQYF | TGTGCCAGCAGCTTAGGGACAGGGGGACGAGGAGGCACAGATACGCAGTATTTT
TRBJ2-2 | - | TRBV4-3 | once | CASSQRSPPHTGELFF | TGCGCCAGCAGCCAACGGAGCCCCCCCCACACCGGGGAGCTGTTTTTT
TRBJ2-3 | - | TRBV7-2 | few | CASSLGVDRTTDTQYF | TGTGCCAGCAGCTTAGGAGTAGACAGGACGACAGATACGCAGTATTTT
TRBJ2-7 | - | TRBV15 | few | CATSRDPGPYEQYF | TGTGCCACCAGCAGAGATCCCGGACCTTACGAGCAGTACTTC
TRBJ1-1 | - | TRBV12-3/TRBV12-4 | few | CASSLPGGTEAFF | TGTGCCAGCAGTTTACCTGGCGGGACTGAAGCTTTCTTT
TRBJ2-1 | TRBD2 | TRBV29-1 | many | CSVGRPGGSYNEQFF | TGCAGCGTTGGGCGTCCCGGGGGGTCCTACAATGAGCAGTTCTTC
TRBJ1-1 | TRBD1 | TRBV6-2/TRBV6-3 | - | CASRRTGGRNEAFF | TGTGCCAGCAGGCGTACAGGGGGCAGGAATGAAGCTTTCTTT
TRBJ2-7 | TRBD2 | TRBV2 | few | CASVRLANEQYF | TGTGCCAGCGTGAGACTAGCGAACGAGCAGTACTTC
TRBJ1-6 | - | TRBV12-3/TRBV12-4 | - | CASSFLWQQNSPLHF | TGTGCCAGCAGTTTTTTGTGGCAGCAAAATTCACCCCTCCACTTT
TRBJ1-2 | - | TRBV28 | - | CASSSYVYGYTF | TGTGCCAGCAGTTCCTATGTCTATGGCTACACCTTC
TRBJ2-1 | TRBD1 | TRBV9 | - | CASSAGTVSFNEQFF | TGTGCCAGCAGCGCGGGGACAGTTTCCTTCAATGAGCAGTTCTTC
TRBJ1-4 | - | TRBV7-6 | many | CASSLGRLNEKLFF | TGTGCCAGCAGCCTGGGACGGCTTAATGAAAAACTGTTTTTT
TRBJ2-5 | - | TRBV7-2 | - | CASSLGHGAGQETQYF | TGTGCCAGCAGCTTAGGACATGGGGCAGGACAAGAGACCCAGTACTTC
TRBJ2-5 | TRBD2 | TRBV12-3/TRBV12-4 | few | CASSFNPGTSRFSETQYF | TGTGCCAGCAGTTTTAACCCCGGGACTAGCAGATTTTCCGAGACCCAGTACTTC
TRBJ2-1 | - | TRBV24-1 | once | CATSKYRPSQFF | TGTGCCACCAGTAAGTACCGACCCTCGCAGTTCTTC
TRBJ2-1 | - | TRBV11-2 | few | CASSSRPRDGEQFF | TGTGCCAGCAGCTCTCGACCAAGGGACGGTGAGCAGTTCTTC
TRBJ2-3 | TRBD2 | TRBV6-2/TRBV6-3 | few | CASTQAGGTDTQYF | TGTGCCAGCACTCAAGCGGGGGGGACCGATACGCAGTATTTT
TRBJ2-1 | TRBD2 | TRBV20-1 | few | CSAPTSGRTQFF | TGCAGTGCCCCGACTAGCGGGAGAACGCAGTTCTTC
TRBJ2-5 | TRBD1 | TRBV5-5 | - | CASSSGDRGMETQYF | TGTGCCAGCAGCTCGGGGGACAGGGGTATGGAGACCCAGTACTTC
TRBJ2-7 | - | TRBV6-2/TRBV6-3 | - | CASSSSRGILNEQYF | TGTGCCAGCAGCTCCTCCCGCGGGATCCTCAACGAGCAGTACTTC
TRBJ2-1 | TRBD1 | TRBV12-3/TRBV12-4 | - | CASSPSGQVLGWDNEQFF | TGTGCCAGCAGCCCGTCGGGACAGGTTTTGGGATGGGACAATGAGCAGTTCTTC
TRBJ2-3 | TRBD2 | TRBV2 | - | CASPLGRDVDTQYF | TGTGCCAGCCCTCTCGGGAGGGATGTAGATACGCAGTATTTT
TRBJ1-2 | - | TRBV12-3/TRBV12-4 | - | CASSPPTGWLDGYTF | TGTGCCAGCAGTCCCCCCACAGGGTGGCTTGATGGCTACACCTTC